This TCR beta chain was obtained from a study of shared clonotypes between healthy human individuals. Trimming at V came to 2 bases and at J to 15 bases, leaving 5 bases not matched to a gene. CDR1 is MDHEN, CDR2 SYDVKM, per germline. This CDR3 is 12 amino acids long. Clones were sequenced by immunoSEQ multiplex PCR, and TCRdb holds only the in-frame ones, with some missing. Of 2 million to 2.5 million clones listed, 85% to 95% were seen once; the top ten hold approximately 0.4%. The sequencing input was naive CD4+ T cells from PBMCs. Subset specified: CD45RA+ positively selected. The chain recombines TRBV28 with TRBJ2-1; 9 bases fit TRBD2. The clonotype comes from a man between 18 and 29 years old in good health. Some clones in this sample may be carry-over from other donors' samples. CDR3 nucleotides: TGTGCCAGCAGTTTAGCGGGAGGGTGGGGGTTCTTC. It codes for CASSLAGGWGFF.